The following is a T cell receptor (beta chain) sequence with its context. In this sample, this clone turned up many times. There is no known antigen for this receptor. No qualities accompany the bases; no much larger clone lies one base away. The trial excluded patients who had a history of autoimmune disease or were on systemic immunosuppression. In every dose cohort, peripheral blood was drawn for TCR sequencing at baseline, cycle 4 day 1, and cycle 7 day 1. Samples were obtained from an open-label, multicenter, first-in-human phase I dose-escalation trial of ivuxolimab. Adults with locally advanced or metastatic melanoma, renal cell carcinoma, hepatocellular carcinoma or head and neck squamous cell carcinoma were enrolled in the trial. CD4+ and CD8+ T cells were sorted separately from peripheral blood before TCR sequencing. This sample is part of a study of OX40 agonist ivuxolimab in advanced cancers. With respect to the entire study: Ivuxolimab was an agonistic, fully human IgG2 monoclonal antibody directed against OX40 (CD134), a costimulatory receptor. Prior anti-PD-1, anti-PD-L1 or anti-CTLA-4 therapy was permitted, and approximately 40% of dose-escalation patients had received checkpoint inhibitors. Partial responses occurred in three dose-escalation patients: two with cutaneous melanoma and one with hepatocellular carcinoma. Of the 52 patients in dose escalation, about 19 had hepatocellular carcinoma, roughly 15 had melanoma, 9 had renal cell carcinoma and 9 had head and neck cancer. The dose-escalation cohort was around 83% male with a mean age of roughly 60 years, ranging from roughly 20 to 80. The paper describes the monotherapy dose-escalation part (N ≈ 51 patients) of the phase I trial of ivuxolimab. Intravenous ivuxolimab was administered to patients every 2 weeks at six dose levels: 0.01, 0.1, 0.3, 1.5, 3 and 10 mg/kg. Peripheral TCRbeta sequencing aimed to test whether ivuxolimab altered TCR sequence diversity and caused clonal T-cell expansion. General study outcomes and caveats: Low levels of normalized T-cell clonal expansion were also seen in some nonresponding patients. In the 0.1-3.0 mg/kg groups, partial responders were among the patients with the lowest normalized peripheral clonal expansion, particularly in CD8+ T cells. Clonal expansion of both CD4+ and CD8+ blood T cells was observed from baseline to week 6 at doses 0.1 to 3.0 mg/kg. Which antigens the clonally expanded peripheral T cells were specific for was not determined. After ivuxolimab, expanded clones were on average more numerous among CD8+ T cells than among CD4+ T cells.

The CDR3 covers 14 residues, taking in both the cysteine and the phenylalanine. Just the 42-base CDR3 DNA is kept, in frame starting at base 1. Trimming leaves V shorter by 5 bases and J shorter by 8 bases, with the junction holding 11 bases beyond the gene matches. Via the germline V gene, CDR1 is MNHNS and CDR2 SASEGT. Genomic DNA was isolated from the sorted cells so that the TCRbeta CDR3 region could be sequenced. The immunoSEQ Assay was used for sequencing of TCRbeta CDR3 regions. The clones in this table, taken by TCRdb from immuneACCESS, are in-frame only. Not every clone is retained; where verified, under half of the shortfall comes from an unresolved V gene, and the cause of the rest is unknown. This sample is represented by 60,000 to 75,000 clones; roughly nine tenths of them were singletons. Together, the top ten hold 1.3% of the sample.

Here the sequenced sample was CD4+ or CD8+ T cells sorted from blood, taken in a trial of the OX40 agonist ivuxolimab. This TCR derives from an adult with an advanced solid tumor such as melanoma, head and neck, liver or kidney cancer. The rearrangement combines TRBV6-1 with TRBJ1-2, and 7 junction bases match TRBD1. The DNA reads TGTGCCAGCAGTCCAGGACAGGACCTATGGGGCTACACCTTC. Its amino acids are CASSPGQDLWGYTF.